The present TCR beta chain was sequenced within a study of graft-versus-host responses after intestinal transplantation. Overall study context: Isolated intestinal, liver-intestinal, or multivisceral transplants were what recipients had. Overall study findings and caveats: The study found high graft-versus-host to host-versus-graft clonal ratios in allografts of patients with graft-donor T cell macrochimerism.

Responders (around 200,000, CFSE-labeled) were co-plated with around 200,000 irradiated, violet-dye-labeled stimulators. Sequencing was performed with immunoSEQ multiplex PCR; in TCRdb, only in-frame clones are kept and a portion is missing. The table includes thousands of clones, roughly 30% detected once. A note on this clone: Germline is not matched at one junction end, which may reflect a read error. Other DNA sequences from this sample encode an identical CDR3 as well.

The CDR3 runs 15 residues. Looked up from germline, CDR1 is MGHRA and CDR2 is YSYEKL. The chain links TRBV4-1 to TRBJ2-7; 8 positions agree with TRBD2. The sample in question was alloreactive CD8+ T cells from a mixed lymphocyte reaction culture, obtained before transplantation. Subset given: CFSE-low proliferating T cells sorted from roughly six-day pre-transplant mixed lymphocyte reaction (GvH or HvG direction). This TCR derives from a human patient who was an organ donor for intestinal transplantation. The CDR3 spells CASSQEVGGAYEQYF. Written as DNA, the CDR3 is TGTGCCAGCAGCCAAGAGGTCGGGGGGGCCTACGAGCAGTACTTC.